This T cell receptor beta chain was recorded in a study of blood T cell repertoires in COVID-19 (dated by TCRdb to about 2020). General notes on the study: Samples from collaborators originated in the United States, Italy and Spain and spanned both the acute and convalescent phases of COVID-19. The prospective study material was composed of cDNA or gDNA derived from T cells, B-cell-depleted T cells, or PBMCs. The dataset comprised deeply sampled blood TCRbeta repertoires from subjects exposed to, actively infected with, or recovered from COVID-19. The repertoires were released in a freely available public database meant as a resource for research on the immune response to SARS-CoV-2. Samples were obtained from the ongoing ImmuneRACE study (first 160 participants) and from about 1,300 subjects provided by 6 global collaborators. Nearly every sample came with metadata listing a de-identified subject ID, COVID-19 status, age in years and sex. HLA class I and class II types, where available, came from metadata supplied by the sample provider rather than from assay-based typing.

Each collaborating institution followed its own protocols to collect whole blood in K2EDTA tubes. Collaborator samples were shipped for TCRbeta analysis as frozen whole blood, isolated PBMCs, or DNA extracted from either sample type. The immunoSEQ Assay, a bias-controlled multiplex PCR, was used to amplify TCRbeta CDR3 regions from genomic DNA. From the authors' description of their analysis: Nucleated cell counts per sample were estimated from amplification of reference gene primers within the assay. To quantify the absolute abundance of each unique TCRbeta CDR3 rearrangement, sequence reads were collapsed and filtered. For each sample, productive Simpson clonality was calculated by taking the square root of Simpson's diversity index across productive rearrangements. This is the immuneACCESS table as TCRdb keeps it, with only in-frame sequences that have V and J called. A part of the clones is gone; compared with another copy, unresolved V genes explain less than half, and the rest is unexplained. From that table come the V and J calls and clone size; the DNA was used to work out D and trimming. The sample includes about 35,000 clones, with more than 70% observed a single time. The ten largest account for 35% to 45% of the sample.

Concerning this clone itself: This clone's antigen is unknown. No base-level quality is on record; no much larger clone is a single base apart.

Summary of the overall study and its limitations: The amount of clinical and demographic metadata varied by source and participant and was provided uncurated.

At the junction V is shortened by 0 bases and J by 2 bases; bases outside the gene matches: 1. The CDR3 runs 14 residues from the cysteine to the phenylalanine. The entry retains the CDR3 DNA only, 42 bases that are in frame from base 1. Based on the germline V gene (reference sequence), the CDR1 and CDR2 sequences are SGHNT and YYREEE. Recombination connected TRBV5-4 to TRBJ1-2; TRBD1 matches 7 bases in the middle. This clonotype was obtained from a man in his 60s with active or convalescent COVID-19. The sample was peripheral blood. CDR3 protein: CASSLAGQNYGYTF. The bases read TGTGCCAGCAGCTTGGCGGGACAGAACTATGGCTACACCTTC.